These 25 T cell receptor beta chains share one sample of origin, sequenced in a study of glioma-infiltrating T cells after dendritic cell vaccination. Produced via immunoSEQ multiplex PCR; TCRdb's table is partial and in-frame only. The table has 90,000 or so clones, roughly four fifths seen once; the top ten hold around 2.2%. Time point described: after dendritic cell vaccination, including at tumor progression/relapse. Sequences were derived from blood, sampled after dendritic cell vaccination. The source is a human donor with glioblastoma.

The chain is built from TRBV7-9 and TRBJ1-5; TRBD1 is a possible D gene (5 bases). Germline V gene sequence: CDR1 SEHNR, CDR2 FQNEAQ (reference sequence). The CDR3 sequence is 15 residues long. Trimming removed 5 bases at V and 3 bases at J, with 14 bases between. The CDR3 loop reads CASSDREGDNQPQHF. As DNA, the CDR3 is TGTGCCAGCAGCGACCGTGAAGGGGACAATCAGCCCCAGCATTTT.

This clone was seen a few times. The chain links TRBV4-1 to TRBJ2-1, with TRBD2 identical over 13 bases. Trimming took 0 bases from V and 12 from J; bases not matched to a gene: 17. CDR1 MGHRA and CDR2 YSYEKL come from the germline V gene. The CDR3 runs 19 residues. CDR3 in amino acids: CASSQEIAGATSGRAGQFF. The DNA of the CDR3 is TGCGCCAGCAGCCAAGAAATCGCAGGGGCTACTAGCGGGAGGGCCGGGCAGTTCTTC.

CDR3 residues: CASSETGGKTEAFF. The CDR3 bases are TGTGCCAGCAGCGAGACAGGGGGAAAAACTGAAGCTTTCTTT. The chain carries TRBV25-1 and TRBJ1-1; 9 positions match TRBD1. Germline-derived CDR1 and CDR2 are MGHDK and SYGVNS. J lost 5 bases, V lost 6 bases, and 7 bases had no gene match. The CDR3 is 14 amino acids.

The CDR3 spells CASSEMTGGTEAFF. DNA of the CDR3: TGTGCCAGCAGTGAAATGACAGGGGGGACTGAAGCTTTCTTT. V usage is TRBV2 and J usage is TRBJ1-1; the match to TRBD1 covers 9 bases. The CDR3 spans 14 residues. Germline values: CDR1 SNHLY, CDR2 FYNNEI. The junction had 3 bases not matched to a gene; V was cut back by 2 bases and J by 5 bases.

The chain is built from TRBV2 and TRBJ2-1; D remains ambiguous. V was cut by 7 bases and J by 1 base, with 11 bases left in between. Germline V lookup: CDR1 SNHLY, CDR2 FYNNEI. The CDR3 is 14 amino acids. CDR3 sequence (DNA): TGTGCCAGCAAGGCAAGACTGTCCTACAATGAGCAGTTCTTC. Protein product: CASKARLSYNEQFF.

This clone was seen repeatedly, ten times or more. This rearrangement joins TRBV6-1 to TRBJ2-3; possibly TRBD1 for D (5 bases). The germline CDR1 and CDR2 sequences are MNHNS and SASEGT. The CDR3 is 14 residues long. Trimming took 4 bases from V and 2 from J, leaving 10 bases between them. CDR3 bases: TGTGCCAGCAGTGGGGGCCTTTCCACAGATACGCAGTATTTT. Translated: CASSGGLSTDTQYF.

The sample holds one count of this clone. The J gene is TRBJ2-1, the V gene TRBV19; D possibly corresponds to TRBD2 (6 bases). This CDR3 contains 16 residues. Between the trimmed V and J ends, which lost 3 bases and 7 bases, there was a span of 19 bases. The germline CDR1 and CDR2 sequences are LNHDA and SQIVND (reference sequence). The CDR3 loop is CASSIFVIGGGNEQFF. CDR3 DNA sequence: TGTGCCAGTAGTATTTTTGTCATTGGTGGGGGGAATGAGCAGTTCTTC.

The chain employs TRBV6-5 and TRBJ1-2, with 8 bases aligning to TRBD1. Germline-derived CDR1 and CDR2 are MNHEY and SVGAGI. Germline trimming cut 2 bases from V and 8 bases from J; bases unmatched to any gene: 7. This CDR3 has 14 residues. The CDR3 DNA reads TGTGCCAGCAGTTACGGTGGCAGGGGGCAAGGCTACACCTTC. Amino acid sequence: CASSYGGRGQGYTF.

The CDR3 bases are TGCAGTGCTAGAACAGGTGGGCCCCAGCATTTT. It encodes CSARTGGPQHF. The gene calls are TRBV20-1 and TRBJ1-5, with a weak D call TRBD1 (5 bases). The CDR3 sequence is 11 residues long. Germline assignment: CDR1 DFQATT and CDR2 SNEGSKA (reference sequence). Trimming took off 2 bases at V and 9 bases at J, with 8 bases between the two ends.

This chain joins TRBV7-9 and TRBJ2-3, with D maybe TRBD1 (6 bases). Trimming removed 4 bases at V and 4 bases at J, with 18 bases between. The CDR3 sequence is 16 residues long. In germline, CDR1 is SEHNR, CDR2 FQNEAQ (reference sequence). CDR3 sequence: CASSSGQSQRADTQYF. The CDR3 DNA reads TGTGCCAGCAGCTCCGGACAGAGTCAACGGGCAGATACGCAGTATTTT.

This clone came up once. This chain uses TRBV5-1 with TRBJ2-2; 9 nucleotides agree with TRBD2. CDR3 size: 15 residues. Unmatched junction bases numbered 2, after V lost 2 bases and J lost 3 bases. Germline V lookup: CDR1 SGHRS, CDR2 YFSETQ. CDR3 protein: CASSLVAGDTGELFF. The CDR3 DNA follows: TGCGCCAGCAGCTTAGTAGCGGGAGACACCGGGGAGCTGTTTTTT.

The chain couples TRBV2 to TRBJ2-2; no clear D. The CDR3 is 12 amino acids. V lost 5 bases to trimming and J lost 3 bases, with 4 bases between them. CDR1 and CDR2 from the germline V gene are SNHLY and FYNNEI. In DNA form, the CDR3 reads TGTGCCAGCAGTCCATACACCGGGGAGCTGTTTTTT. It specifies CASSPYTGELFF.

The chain has TRBV2 and TRBJ2-1; TRBD1 matches 9 bases. The V gene end was trimmed by 5 bases and the J gene end by 7 bases; junction bases not matched to a gene: 12. Germline V gives CDR1 SNHLY, CDR2 FYNNEI. This CDR3 has 16 amino acids. The CDR3 nucleotides read TGTGCCAGCAGTCCTTTACACCGGGACAGGGTAAATGAGCAGTTCTTC. It specifies CASSPLHRDRVNEQFF.

The gene calls are TRBV19 and TRBJ1-5; D is undetermined. With 7 bases removed from V and 0 bases from J, the gap between germline ends came to 13 bases. Germline assignment: CDR1 LNHDA and CDR2 SQIVND (reference sequence). CDR3 length: 15 amino acids. The CDR3 reads CASIGPGYSNQPQHF. The CDR3 nucleotides read TGTGCCAGTATAGGCCCCGGGTATAGCAATCAGCCCCAGCATTTT.

This sequence joins TRBV19 and TRBJ1-2; no clear D. The CDR3 is made up of 15 amino acids. Germline CDR1 is LNHDA and CDR2 is SQIVND (reference sequence). The V end was cut by 3 bases, the J end by 1 base, with 12 bases between. As DNA, the CDR3 is TGTGCCAGTAGTATTTCCAGACACGGTAACTATGGCTACACCTTC. Encoded protein: CASSISRHGNYGYTF.

This clone has more than one count but fewer than ten. The CDR3 spells CASSGGQGDIQYF. The CDR3, as DNA: TGTGCCAGCAGCGGGGGACAGGGAGACATTCAGTACTTC. This chain uses TRBV5-4 with TRBJ2-4; 9 bases line up with TRBD1. Germline V CDR1 and CDR2: SGHNT, YYREEE (reference sequence). With V trimmed by 4 bases and J by 8 bases, 4 bases remained unmatched. The CDR3 totals 13 residues.

This clone was counted only a few times. CDR3 bases: TGTGCCAGCAGCTTAGAACTGACTATCTACAATGAGCAGTTCTTC. Its translation is CASSLELTIYNEQFF. The chain has TRBV7-8 and TRBJ2-1, with D possibly being TRBD2 (5 bases). Germline CDR1 and CDR2: SGHVS and FQNEAQ. The ends were cut back, 1 base at V and 3 bases at J, with 10 bases in the middle. The CDR3 consists of 15 residues.

The chain employs TRBV5-1 and TRBJ2-7; D is perhaps TRBD2 (6 bases). Trimming removed 2 bases from V and 6 bases from J, with 12 bases in between. The CDR3 extends over 13 amino acids. CDR1 and CDR2 from the germline V gene are SGHRS and YFSETQ. The CDR3 sequence: CASSFVGGGEQYV. The CDR3 DNA reads TGCGCCAGCAGCTTCGTGGGAGGAGGCGAGCAGTACGTC.

The CDR3 sequence is CASSRLDTEAFF. CDR3 nucleotides: TGCGCCAGCTCCAGATTGGACACTGAAGCTTTCTTT. The chain recombines TRBV5-1 with TRBJ1-1; D unclear. Between the trimmed V and J ends, which lost 7 bases and 3 bases, there was a span of 10 bases. The germline CDR1 and CDR2 sequences are SGHRS and YFSETQ. The CDR3 has 12 residues.

The genes are TRBV14 and TRBJ2-7, with D hard to call. Germline V gene lookup returns CDR1 SGHDN and CDR2 FVKESK. This CDR3 has 13 residues. Trimming stripped 3 bases from V and 6 bases from J, with 12 bases between. CDR3 protein: CASSQLTVGEQYF. CDR3 DNA: TGTGCCAGCAGCCAGCTAACAGTGGGCGAGCAGTACTTC.

The chain combines TRBV28 with TRBJ1-2; 7 positions match TRBD1. Germline values: CDR1 MDHEN, CDR2 SYDVKM. Losses at the gene ends were 6 bases for V and 8 bases for J; bases not matched to a gene: 15. The CDR3 runs 15 residues. CDR3 amino acids: CASSSGQAYRGGYTF. DNA for the CDR3: TGTGCCAGCAGCAGTGGACAGGCCTATCGGGGGGGCTACACCTTC.

The chain recombines TRBV11-2 with TRBJ2-1; D ambiguous. This CDR3 has 14 residues. V shed 0 bases and J shed 6 bases, with 9 bases lying between them. Germline CDR1 and CDR2: SGHAT and FQNNGV. The CDR3 bases are TGTGCCAGCAGCTTAGAGCGGCAGTCCAATGAGCAGTTCTTC. Residues: CASSLERQSNEQFF.

The rearrangement links TRBV5-1 to TRBJ2-6, with a weak D call TRBD2 (6 bases). The germline gives CDR1 SGHRS, CDR2 YFSETQ. The CDR3 runs 17 residues. Deletions cut 4 bases from V and 0 bases from J, with 14 bases between. The CDR3 bases are TGCGCCAGCAGCCTTGGGACTGCCCGCTCTGGGGCCAACGTCCTGACTTTC. Its protein is CASSLGTARSGANVLTF.

This clone showed up just a few times. The chain combines TRBV7-8 with TRBJ1-2; D might be TRBD1 (6 bases). With 3 bases removed from V and 7 bases from J, the gap between germline ends came to 18 bases. CDR1 and CDR2 from the germline V gene are SGHVS and FQNEAQ. The CDR3 sequence is 15 residues long. The CDR3 coding sequence is TGTGCCAGCAGCTTGCCGAGGGGCTTCAGGGGTGGCTACACCTTC. Translating gives CASSLPRGFRGGYTF.

The chain carries TRBV2 and TRBJ2-2; 8 bases fit TRBD1. Germline values: CDR1 SNHLY, CDR2 FYNNEI. The CDR3 has 14 amino acids. V was clipped by 5 bases and J by 4 bases; unmatched bases: 3. The CDR3 spells CASSWTGPTGELFF. CDR3 sequence (DNA): TGTGCCAGCAGTTGGACAGGGCCCACCGGGGAGCTGTTTTTT.